The rows below give T cell receptor beta chains drawn from one sample of a study of technical replicates of blood from a few donors. This table comes from immunoSEQ multiplex PCR, and its TCRdb copy is limited to in-frame clones, with some not included. The sample has about 66,000 clones; over 75% are singletons. Sequencing was performed on PBMCs. The receptors stem from a human donor in good health. Some clones in this sample may be carry-over from other donors' samples. Each CDR3 is given with its conserved first and last residue.

cdr3_length j_call v_call cdr3_aa
16 TRBJ2-2 TRBV4-2 CASSQDLTGNTGELFF
15 TRBJ2-7 TRBV4-3 CASSHLVGRSYEQYF
13 TRBJ1-2 TRBV29-1 CSVARGISYGYTF
13 TRBJ1-1 TRBV19 CASRIGGTTEAFF
11 TRBJ2-7 TRBV23-1 CASSQTRLGYF
14 TRBJ2-7 TRBV7-9 CACMTGTGPYEQYF
14 TRBJ1-3 TRBV27 CASRTGPSGNTIYF
14 TRBJ2-5 TRBV7-9 CASSRPGGGETQYF
14 TRBJ1-1 TRBV7-3 CASSLNLPNTEAFF
14 TRBJ2-4 TRBV9 CASSVAGGGNIQYF
13 TRBJ2-4 TRBV19 CASRRDRGNIQYF
16 TRBJ2-5 TRBV23-1 CASKDGDLGGEETQYF
16 TRBJ1-1 TRBV6-1 CASSDPFRVVNTEAFF
11 TRBJ2-7 TRBV27 CASSLSPQKNF
14 TRBJ1-1 TRBV25-1 CASSEYRGDTEAFF
15 TRBJ2-1 TRBV9 CASNGGGDPYNEQFF
14 TRBJ2-3 TRBV2 CASSDGALGDTQYF
14 TRBJ2-1 TRBV19 CASSMGLVMNEQFF
11 TRBJ1-2 TRBV5-6 CASSREIGYTF
14 TRBJ1-1 TRBV9 CASSALAGNTEAFF
16 TRBJ2-7 TRBV7-2 CASSKTGGVVSYEQYF
15 TRBJ2-2 TRBV19 CASSIIEGNTGELFF
15 TRBJ2-2 TRBV9 CASSVDVTGTGELFF